This entry concerns a single TCR beta chain. It was about 190 ng DNA, approximately 28,000 T cell genomes, that sorted-subset replicate PCRs used. Profiled with immunoSEQ multiplex PCR; TCRdb holds only in-frame clones, not every one. The table has over a million clones, around 97% seen once. The germline V gene encodes CDR1 LNHDA and CDR2 SQIVND (reference sequence). V was clipped by 3 bases and J by 5 bases; unmatched bases: 4. The CDR3 covers 14 residues. The data originate from a study of shared clonotypes between healthy human individuals. Study details: The cohort had two women and a few men, ages 18 to 49. Researchers assigned three CD4 naive, three CD4 memory, two CD8 naive and one CD8 memory plate to each donor.

The chain has TRBV19 and TRBJ2-5, with 9 bases matching TRBD2. The clonotype comes from a man aged 25 to 45 in good health. The sample was naive CD4+ T cells sorted from blood. The sample's subset: CD45RA+ positively selected. The CDR3, as DNA: TGTGCCAGTAGTATCATAGCGGGAGAGGAGACCCAGTACTTC. Its translation is CASSIIAGEETQYF.